Described below is a single TCR beta chain sequence and its context. The data were obtained in a study of control samples from healthy donors and cancer patients. Profiling relied on immunoSEQ multiplex PCR, and the TCRdb table lists in-frame clones only, not all of them. The sample includes roughly 200,000 clones, roughly 94% seen only once; the top ten take 1.5%. The CDR3 has 16 amino acids. CDR1 is LNHDA, CDR2 SQIVND, per germline (reference sequence). The V and J ends lost 2 bases and 2 bases respectively, with 16 bases between them. The sample was blood. The chain employs TRBV19 and TRBJ2-7; weak D call: TRBD1 (5 bases). The TCR sequence derives from a man aged 45-65 years in good health. The CDR3 here is CASSIRGRLSTYEQYV. The DNA for the CDR3 is TGTGCCAGTAGTATAAGGGGCCGACTTTCAACCTACGAGCAGTACGTC.